The clone carrying this TCR beta chain was found many times. The data were obtained in a study of neurological immune-mediated disorders. Germline CDR1 DFQATT, CDR2 SNEGSKA (reference sequence). J was trimmed by 3 bases and V by 4 bases; bases with no gene match: 12. This CDR3 has 17 residues. TCRdb re-called the 5' RACE reads with MiXCR, one entry per CDR3 protein. Seen here are 80,000 to 100,000 distinct CDR3 sequences, around 3.4% observed once, and the top ten hold about 3%. The sample was PBMCs. The TCR sequence derives from a woman aged 50 to 65 with multiple sclerosis. V gene TRBV20-1 combines with J gene TRBJ2-7; 13 nucleotides match TRBD2. CDR3 residues: CSATYGLAGDRVYEQYF. Written as DNA, the CDR3 is TGCAGTGCTACCTACGGACTAGCGGGGGACCGCGTCTACGAGCAGTACTTC.